This section outlines one T cell receptor (beta chain) sequence together with its context. This specimen comes from a study of blood T cell repertoires in COVID-19. Study-wide background: Researchers got acute and convalescent COVID-19 samples from the United States, Italy and Spain. From T cells, B-cell-depleted T cells, or PBMCs came the material, which was cDNA or gDNA.

Authors' analysis steps: Counts of nucleated cells, estimated from reference gene primer amplification, were obtained. Here immunoSEQ multiplex PCR was the method, and the copy in TCRdb shows in-frame clones only, minus some. V and J calls plus clone size are reproduced from that table; the DNA served to infer D and trimming. The sample shows fewer than 350,000 clones, 75% to 90% of them seen only once. V gave up 5 bases and J gave up 6 bases; unmatched junction bases: 16. Germline V gives CDR1 SGHTA, CDR2 FQGNSA. CDR3 length: 16 amino acids. Cohort 3 donors counted as recovered after two negative PCRs, clearance, or resolved symptoms.

Input material: PBMCs or T cells enriched from blood (not recorded which). The receptor comes from a man aged 55 to 70 who had recovered from COVID-19. The chain employs TRBV7-2 and TRBJ2-7; 7 bases align to TRBD1. CDR3: CASSPAGDRDAGEQYF. CDR3 coding DNA: TGTGCCAGCAGCCCAGCAGGAGACAGGGACGCCGGCGAGCAGTACTTC.